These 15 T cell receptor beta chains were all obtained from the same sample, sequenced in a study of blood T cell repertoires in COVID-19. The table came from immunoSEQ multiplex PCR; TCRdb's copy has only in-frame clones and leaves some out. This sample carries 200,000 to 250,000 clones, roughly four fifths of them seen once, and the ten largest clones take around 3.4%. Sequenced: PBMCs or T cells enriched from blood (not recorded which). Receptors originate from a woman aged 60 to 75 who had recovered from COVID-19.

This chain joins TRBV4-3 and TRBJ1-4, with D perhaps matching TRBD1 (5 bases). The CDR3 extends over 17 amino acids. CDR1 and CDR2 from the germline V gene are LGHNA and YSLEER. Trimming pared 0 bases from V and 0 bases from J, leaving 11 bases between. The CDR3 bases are TGCGCCAGCAGCCAAGATCCCCCCAGGGCAACTAATGAAAAACTGTTTTTT. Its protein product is CASSQDPPRATNEKLFF.

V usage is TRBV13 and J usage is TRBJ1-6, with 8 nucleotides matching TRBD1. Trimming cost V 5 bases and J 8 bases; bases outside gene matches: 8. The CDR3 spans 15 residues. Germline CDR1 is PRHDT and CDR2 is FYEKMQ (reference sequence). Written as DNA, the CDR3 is TGTGCCAGCAGCACCTCAGGGGGCCGGGATTCACCCCTCCACTTT. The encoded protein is CASSTSGGRDSPLHF.

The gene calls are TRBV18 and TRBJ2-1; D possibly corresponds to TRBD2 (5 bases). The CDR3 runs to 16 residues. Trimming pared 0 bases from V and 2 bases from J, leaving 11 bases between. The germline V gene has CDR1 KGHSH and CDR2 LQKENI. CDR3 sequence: CASSPPSGEAYNEQFF. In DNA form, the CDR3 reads TGTGCCAGCTCACCACCGAGCGGAGAAGCCTACAATGAGCAGTTCTTC.

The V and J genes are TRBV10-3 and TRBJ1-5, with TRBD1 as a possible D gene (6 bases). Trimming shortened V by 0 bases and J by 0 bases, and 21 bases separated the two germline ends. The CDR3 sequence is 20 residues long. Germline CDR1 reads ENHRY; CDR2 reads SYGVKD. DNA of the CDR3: TGTGCCATCAGTGAGTCGGGACCTTTAAAACAGGGACATAGCAATCAGCCCCAGCATTTT. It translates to CAISESGPLKQGHSNQPQHF.

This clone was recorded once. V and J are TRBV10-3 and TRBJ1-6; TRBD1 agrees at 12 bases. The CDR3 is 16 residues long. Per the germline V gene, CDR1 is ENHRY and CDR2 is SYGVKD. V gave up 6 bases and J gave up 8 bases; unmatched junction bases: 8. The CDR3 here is CAIRNTGQGAYSPLHF. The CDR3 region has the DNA TGTGCCATCAGGAACACGGGACAGGGGGCTTATTCACCCCTCCACTTT.

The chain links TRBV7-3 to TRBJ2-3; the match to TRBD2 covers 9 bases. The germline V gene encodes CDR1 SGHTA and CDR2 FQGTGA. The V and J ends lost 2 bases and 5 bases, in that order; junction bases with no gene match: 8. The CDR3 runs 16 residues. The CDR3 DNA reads TGTGCCAGCAGCTTACTTGCGGGGGGGCCTAGAGATACGCAGTATTTT. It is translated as CASSLLAGGPRDTQYF.

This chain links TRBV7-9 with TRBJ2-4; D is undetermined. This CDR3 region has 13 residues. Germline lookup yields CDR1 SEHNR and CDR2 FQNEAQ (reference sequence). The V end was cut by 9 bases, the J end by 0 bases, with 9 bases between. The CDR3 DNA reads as TGTGCCAGTGCGTCCCTAGCCAAAAACATTCAGTACTTC. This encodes CASASLAKNIQYF.

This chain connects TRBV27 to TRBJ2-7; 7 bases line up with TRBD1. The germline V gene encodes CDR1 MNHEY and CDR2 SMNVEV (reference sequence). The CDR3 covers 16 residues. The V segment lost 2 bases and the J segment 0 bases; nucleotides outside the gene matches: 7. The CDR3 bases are TGTGCCAGCAGTTTAAGTAGGGGGACAGTCTCCTACGAGCAGTACTTC. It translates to CASSLSRGTVSYEQYF.

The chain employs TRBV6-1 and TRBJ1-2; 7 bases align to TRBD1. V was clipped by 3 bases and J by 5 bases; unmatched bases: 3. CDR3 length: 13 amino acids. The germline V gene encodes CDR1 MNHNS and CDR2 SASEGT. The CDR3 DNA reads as TGTGCCAGCAGTGAGAGGGGGCAATATGGCTACACCTTC. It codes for CASSERGQYGYTF.

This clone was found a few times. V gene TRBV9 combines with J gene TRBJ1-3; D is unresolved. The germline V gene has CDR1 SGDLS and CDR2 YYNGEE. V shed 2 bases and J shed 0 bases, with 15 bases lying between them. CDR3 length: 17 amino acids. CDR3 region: CASSVLGRIGSGNTIYF. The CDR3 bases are TGTGCCAGCAGCGTTCTTGGGAGAATAGGCTCTGGAAACACCATATATTTT.

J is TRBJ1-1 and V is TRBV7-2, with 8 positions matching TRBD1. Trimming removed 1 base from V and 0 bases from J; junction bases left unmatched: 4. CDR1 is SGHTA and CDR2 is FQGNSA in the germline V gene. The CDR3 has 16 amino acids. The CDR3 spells CASSLVSGGVNTEAFF. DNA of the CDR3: TGTGCCAGCAGCTTAGTGTCAGGGGGCGTGAACACTGAAGCTTTCTTT.

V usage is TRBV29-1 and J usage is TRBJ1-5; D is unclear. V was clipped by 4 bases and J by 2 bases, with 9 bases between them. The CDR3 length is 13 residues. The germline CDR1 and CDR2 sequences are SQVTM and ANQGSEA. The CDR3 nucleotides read TGCAGCGTTGTAAGCGGTGGCAATCAGCCCCAGCATTTT. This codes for CSVVSGGNQPQHF. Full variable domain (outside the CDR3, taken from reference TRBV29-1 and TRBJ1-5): SAVISQKPSRDICQRGTSLTIQCQVDSQVTMMFWYRQQPGQSLTLIATANQGSEATYESGFVIDKFPISRPNLTFSTLTVSNMSPEDSSIYLCSVVSGGNQPQHFGDGTRLSIL.

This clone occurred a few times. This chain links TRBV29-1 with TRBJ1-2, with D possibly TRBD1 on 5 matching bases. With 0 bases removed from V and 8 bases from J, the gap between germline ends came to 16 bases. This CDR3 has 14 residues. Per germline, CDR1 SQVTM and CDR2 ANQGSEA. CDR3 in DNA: TGCAGCGTTGAAGATGGAAGGGGCCTGGGAGGCTACACCTTC. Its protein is CSVEDGRGLGGYTF.

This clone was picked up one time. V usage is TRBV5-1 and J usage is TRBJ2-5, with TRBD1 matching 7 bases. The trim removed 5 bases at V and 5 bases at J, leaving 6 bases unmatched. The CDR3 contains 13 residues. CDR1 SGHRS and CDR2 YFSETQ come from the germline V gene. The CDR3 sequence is CASSRDRRETQYF. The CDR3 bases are TGCGCCAGCAGTAGGGACAGAAGGGAGACCCAGTACTTC.

CDR3 coding DNA: TGTGCCAGCAGAAGGCAGGATGAAGCTTTCTTT. Protein sequence: CASRRQDEAFF. The chain combines TRBV6-5 with TRBJ1-1; D gene uncertain. Germline CDR1 MNHEY, CDR2 SVGAGI. V lost 6 bases, J lost 7 bases, and 9 bases lay in between. The CDR3 covers 11 residues.